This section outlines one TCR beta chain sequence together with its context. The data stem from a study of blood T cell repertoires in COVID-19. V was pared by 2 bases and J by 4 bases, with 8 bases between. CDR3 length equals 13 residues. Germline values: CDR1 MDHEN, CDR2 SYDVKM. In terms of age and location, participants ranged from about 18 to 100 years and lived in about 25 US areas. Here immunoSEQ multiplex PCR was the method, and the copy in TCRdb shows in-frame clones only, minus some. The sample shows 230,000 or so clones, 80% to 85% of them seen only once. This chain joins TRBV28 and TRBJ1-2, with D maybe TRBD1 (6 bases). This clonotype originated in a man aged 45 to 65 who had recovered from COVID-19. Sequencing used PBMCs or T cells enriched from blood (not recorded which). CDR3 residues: CASSLPRGYGYTF. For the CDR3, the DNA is TGTGCCAGCAGTTTACCCAGGGGCTATGGCTACACCTTC.